These T cell receptor beta chains were read from a single sample in a study of beta chain features in type 1 diabetes. Assay used: immunoSEQ multiplex PCR; TCRdb lists only in-frame clones, some missing. Here the sample spans approximately 250,000 clones, roughly a tenth being singletons. The sequenced material came from naive CD4+ T cells from blood. The receptors were sampled from a man under 40 with type 1 diabetes. Each CDR3 is given without its conserved first and last residue.

v_call: TRBV5-4
j_call: TRBJ2-5
cdr3_aa: ASSLERGETQY

v_call: TRBV5-1
j_call: TRBJ1-5
cdr3_aa: ASSGQGGDQPQH

v_call: TRBV18
j_call: TRBJ2-1
cdr3_aa: ASSRDIKWYEQF

v_call: TRBV9
j_call: TRBJ2-1
cdr3_aa: ASSANRGLMVDEQF

v_call: TRBV2
j_call: TRBJ2-7
cdr3_aa: ASSRDFQQY

v_call: TRBV5-4
j_call: TRBJ2-7
cdr3_aa: ASSRLAGVSYEQY

v_call: TRBV25-1
j_call: TRBJ2-7
cdr3_aa: ASSADSRYEQY

v_call: TRBV4-3
j_call: TRBJ1-4
cdr3_aa: ASSQARGPGGEKLF

v_call: TRBV11-2
j_call: TRBJ2-1
cdr3_aa: ASSLGPADAGGGNEQF

v_call: TRBV7-2
j_call: TRBJ2-1
cdr3_aa: ASSSSAGGRYNEQF

v_call: TRBV5-1
j_call: TRBJ1-1
cdr3_aa: ASSGGEAEAF

v_call: TRBV15
j_call: TRBJ2-7
cdr3_aa: ATSREAGAYEQY

v_call: TRBV14
j_call: TRBJ2-5
cdr3_aa: ASSQLSETQY

v_call: TRBV5-4
j_call: TRBJ1-2
cdr3_aa: ASSSSSSYGYT

v_call: TRBV30
j_call: TRBJ2-7
cdr3_aa: AWSRWGRAYEQY

v_call: TRBV25-1
j_call: TRBJ2-3
cdr3_aa: ASSLTDTQY

v_call: TRBV9
j_call: TRBJ1-1
cdr3_aa: ASSVAGYARAGAF

v_call: TRBV28
j_call: TRBJ2-1
cdr3_aa: ATTQGFNEQF

v_call: TRBV7-9
j_call: TRBJ1-5
cdr3_aa: ASSLVETGTYQPQH

v_call: TRBV12-5
j_call: TRBJ1-1
cdr3_aa: ASGPRTGEAF

v_call: TRBV28
j_call: TRBJ1-4
cdr3_aa: ASIPGQGEKLF

v_call: TRBV2
j_call: TRBJ1-1
cdr3_aa: ASSRRGTEAF

v_call: TRBV7-8
j_call: TRBJ1-1
cdr3_aa: ASSADRDTEAF

v_call: TRBV5-6
j_call: TRBJ2-3
cdr3_aa: ASSSELALDTQY

v_call: TRBV7-2
j_call: TRBJ1-6
cdr3_aa: ASSLVFPPLH

v_call: TRBV28
j_call: TRBJ2-7
cdr3_aa: ASRYMPLQGYEQY

v_call: TRBV7-9
j_call: TRBJ1-4
cdr3_aa: ASSLQGAATNEKLF

v_call: TRBV9
j_call: TRBJ1-6
cdr3_aa: ASSTQGWESPLH

v_call: TRBV11-2
j_call: TRBJ1-3
cdr3_aa: ASSKTGSSGNTIY

v_call: TRBV5-6
j_call: TRBJ1-2
cdr3_aa: ASSSTGIYYGYT

v_call: TRBV5-4
j_call: TRBJ2-5
cdr3_aa: ASGWTSGGQETQY

v_call: TRBV10-3
j_call: TRBJ2-1
cdr3_aa: ASAGGYNEQF

v_call: TRBV6-5
j_call: TRBJ2-5
cdr3_aa: ASKAGQGPETQY

v_call: TRBV7-9
j_call: TRBJ2-1
cdr3_aa: ASSSGTRGNEQF

v_call: TRBV29-1
j_call: TRBJ2-3
cdr3_aa: SVVQGRDTQY

v_call: TRBV18
j_call: TRBJ1-1
cdr3_aa: ASSRGQTNTEAF

v_call: TRBV29-1
j_call: TRBJ1-1
cdr3_aa: SVMVSRGNTEAF

v_call: TRBV27
j_call: TRBJ2-3
cdr3_aa: ASSLRVSSDTQY

v_call: TRBV7-2
j_call: TRBJ2-1
cdr3_aa: ASTSIAANNEQF

v_call: TRBV5-1
j_call: TRBJ2-3
cdr3_aa: ASSPWTSGTDTQY

v_call: TRBV10-3
j_call: TRBJ2-7
cdr3_aa: AISEPGTGVHEQY

v_call: TRBV5-1
j_call: TRBJ2-7
cdr3_aa: ASIGQGSARQY

v_call: TRBV4-2
j_call: TRBJ2-1
cdr3_aa: ASSRGLAGGSEQF

v_call: TRBV5-1
j_call: TRBJ1-2
cdr3_aa: ASSPEGAPGDYGYT

v_call: TRBV19
j_call: TRBJ2-7
cdr3_aa: ASSIRGPGEQY

v_call: TRBV11-3
j_call: TRBJ2-7
cdr3_aa: AKGQGGTYEQY

v_call: TRBV6-5
j_call: TRBJ2-7
cdr3_aa: ASSRDRGLMEQY

v_call: TRBV5-1
j_call: TRBJ2-7
cdr3_aa: ASSGRQGRAEQY

v_call: TRBV5-4
j_call: TRBJ2-3
cdr3_aa: ASSPGLAGGTAQY

v_call: TRBV7-3
j_call: TRBJ2-1
cdr3_aa: ASSPTGSTPYNEQF

v_call: TRBV4-3
j_call: TRBJ2-5
cdr3_aa: ASSQVNGGAQETQY

v_call: TRBV29-1
j_call: TRBJ1-1
cdr3_aa: SVGQGGTEAF

v_call: TRBV2
j_call: TRBJ1-6
cdr3_aa: ASSRVESPLH

v_call: TRBV5-1
j_call: TRBJ1-1
cdr3_aa: ASSNPGGGTEAF

v_call: TRBV11-2
j_call: TRBJ2-3
cdr3_aa: ASRWTSGDTQY